What follows describes a single TCR beta chain. This sample stems from a study of early T cells in non-severe SARS-CoV-2 infection. TCRdb re-called the 5' RACE reads with MiXCR, one entry per CDR3 protein. This sample has 64,000 or so distinct CDR3 sequences, with roughly 12% found just once. V was clipped by 5 bases and J by 7 bases, with 18 bases between them. In germline, CDR1 is SEHNR, CDR2 FQNEAQ (reference sequence). CDR3 length: 15 residues. The chain recombines TRBV7-9 with TRBJ2-1; TRBD2 might be the D (6 bases). Sample: whole blood, taken at baseline. The sequence came from an adult who was a healthcare worker with PCR-confirmed SARS-CoV-2 infection or an uninfected control (not recorded which). DNA of the CDR3: TGTGCCAGCAGCCGCCCGGGACTCCCTTCTAATGAGCAGTTCTTC. Encoded protein: CASSRPGLPSNEQFF. Full variable domain (outside the CDR3, taken from reference TRBV7-9 and TRBJ2-1): DTGVSQNPRHKITKRGQNVTFRCDPISEHNRLYWYRQTLGQGPEFLTYFQNEAQLEKSRLLSDRFSAERPKGSFSTLEIQRTEQGDSAMYLCASSRPGLPSNEQFFGPGTRLTVL.